Listed here are 17 T cell receptor beta chains from one sample, sequenced in a study of blood T cell repertoires in COVID-19 (dated by TCRdb to about 2020). Library preparation was by the immunoSEQ multiplex PCR assay. The source is immuneACCESS, and TCRdb retained only in-frame sequences with V and J called. Part of the clones is not carried over; for the studies checked, unresolved V genes explain less than half of this, and the remainder is unexplained. The sample has about 210,000 clones on record, around 81% of them singletons. Together, the top ten hold 8% to 9% of the sample. Sequencing was done on a sample of PBMCs or T cells enriched from blood (not recorded which). The receptors here all came from a woman in her fifties or sixties with acute COVID-19.

This chain connects TRBV19 to TRBJ1-2; 7 positions agree with TRBD1. The CDR3 is made up of 13 amino acids. The germline V gene encodes CDR1 LNHDA and CDR2 SQIVND (reference sequence). Unmatched junction bases numbered 9, after V lost 10 bases and J lost 4 bases. The CDR3: CATLGQAIYGYTF. The CDR3 DNA follows: TGTGCCACCCTAGGACAGGCGATCTATGGCTACACCTTC.

The CDR3 sequence: CASSPQGGANEKLFF. The CDR3 DNA reads as TGTGCCAGCTCACCACAAGGCGGAGCAAATGAAAAACTGTTTTTT. The rearrangement uses TRBV18 and TRBJ1-4, with D uncertain. Trimming removed 1 base at V and 5 bases at J, with 11 bases between. Per the germline V gene, CDR1 is KGHSH and CDR2 is LQKENI. This CDR3 spans 15 amino acids.

By share, this clone ranks as medium-sized. The gene calls are TRBV6-2 or TRBV6-3 and TRBJ2-1, with TRBD2 identical over 10 bases. After removal of 1 base from V and 8 bases from J, the junction contained 5 bases not matched to a gene. This CDR3 is 15 amino acids long. Germline values: CDR1 MNHEY, CDR2 SVGEGT. In nucleotides, the CDR3 is TGTGCCAGCAGTTACTGGAGCGGGGGGGCCGATGAGCAGTTCTTC. Translation gives CASSYWSGGADEQFF.

This chain connects TRBV10-3 to TRBJ1-1; D might be TRBD1 (5 bases). V was trimmed by 2 bases and J by 4 bases, leaving 11 bases between them. Germline CDR1 ENHRY, CDR2 SYGVKD. The CDR3 extends over 14 amino acids. The CDR3 spells CAISESTGATEAFF. For the CDR3, the DNA is TGTGCCATCAGTGAGAGTACAGGAGCCACTGAAGCTTTCTTT.

The V gene is TRBV11-3, the J gene TRBJ2-3, with a weak D call TRBD2 (5 bases). The CDR3 spans 16 residues. V lost 4 bases to trimming and J lost 2 bases, with 16 bases between them. The germline V gene has CDR1 SGHNT and CDR2 YENEEA. The CDR3 region has the DNA TGTGCCAGCAGCTCCCTCAGCGGAGGAGACACAGATACGCAGTATTTT. It codes for CASSSLSGGDTDTQYF.

This chain joins TRBV4-3 and TRBJ2-2; possible D gene TRBD2, 6 bases. V gave up 2 bases and J gave up 3 bases, with 10 bases separating them. Per the germline V gene, CDR1 is LGHNA and CDR2 is YSLEER. The CDR3 extends over 15 amino acids. The CDR3 spells CASSQNWGDTGELFF. CDR3 nucleotide sequence: TGCGCCAGCAGCCAAAACTGGGGGGACACCGGGGAGCTGTTTTTT.

This chain uses TRBV5-1 with TRBJ2-1, with 9 bases identical to TRBD2. The J segment lost 7 bases and the V segment lost 0 bases, leaving 8 bases of the junction unmatched. The CDR3 runs 16 residues. CDR1 and CDR2 (germline): SGHRS, YFSETQ. CDR3 region: CASSLAPGAGGNEQFF. The DNA for the CDR3 is TGCGCCAGCAGCTTGGCCCCAGGGGCGGGGGGGAATGAGCAGTTCTTC.

This clone was picked up a small number of times. The chain carries TRBV7-9 and TRBJ2-3; TRBD2 might be the D (7 bases). The V and J ends lost 1 base and 0 bases respectively, with 11 bases between them. The CDR3 contains 16 residues. In germline, CDR1 is SEHNR, CDR2 FQNEAQ (reference sequence). The CDR3 DNA follows: TGTGCCAGCAGCTTAGGGCGGGGGCTGAGCACAGATACGCAGTATTTT. Translating it yields CASSLGRGLSTDTQYF.

The J gene is TRBJ2-1, the V gene TRBV5-8; TRBD2 matches 12 bases. Germline V lookup: CDR1 SGHTS, CDR2 YDEGEE. The CDR3 covers 19 residues. V gave up 2 bases and J gave up 0 bases; unmatched junction bases: 9. This CDR3 is CASSFGGGLAGISYNEQFF. The CDR3 bases are TGTGCCAGCAGCTTTGGGGGAGGACTAGCGGGGATCTCCTACAATGAGCAGTTCTTC.

The gene calls are TRBV6-2 or TRBV6-3 and TRBJ2-1; 7 bases map to TRBD2. The CDR3 loop spans 15 amino acids. V lost 0 bases to trimming and J lost 1 base; unmatched junction nucleotides: 0. Germline V gene lookup returns CDR1 MNHEY and CDR2 SVGEGT. This CDR3 is CASSYSGGSYNEQFF. CDR3 coding DNA: TGTGCCAGCAGTTACTCGGGGGGGTCCTACAATGAGCAGTTCTTC.

The chain has TRBV29-1 and TRBJ1-1; TRBD1 agrees at 8 bases. The CDR3 spans 14 residues. Germline values: CDR1 SQVTM, CDR2 ANQGSEA. With 4 bases clipped from V and 1 base from J, the junction kept 5 bases outside the gene matches. CDR3 loop: CSVVQGAANTEAFF. CDR3 in DNA: TGCAGCGTTGTCCAGGGGGCGGCGAACACTGAAGCTTTCTTT.

The J gene is TRBJ2-5, the V gene TRBV3-1 (or the pseudogene TRBV3-2), with TRBD1 matching over 7 bases. The J segment lost 6 bases and the V segment lost 6 bases, leaving 10 bases of the junction unmatched. This CDR3 is 14 amino acids long. CDR1 LGHDT and CDR2 YNNKEL come from the germline V gene (reference sequence). In DNA form, the CDR3 reads TGTGCCAGCAGTCCTGTGACAGGGACGAAGACCCAGTACTTC. Translated, it gives CASSPVTGTKTQYF.

The chain recombines TRBV24-1 with TRBJ2-2, with D possibly being TRBD2 (7 bases). CDR1 and CDR2 (germline): KGHDR, SFDVKD. Trimming stripped 5 bases from V and 6 bases from J, with 15 bases between. CDR3 size: 15 residues. The DNA for the CDR3 is TGTGCCACCAGTGGCGGGGGCGTGGGGTCCGGGGAGCTGTTTTTT. It is translated as CATSGGGVGSGELFF.

The chain is built from TRBV4-1 and TRBJ1-1; TRBD1 is a possible D gene (6 bases). The CDR3 is 16 amino acids. Germline CDR1 MGHRA, CDR2 YSYEKL. V shed 1 base and J shed 5 bases, with 17 bases lying between them. The CDR3 spells CASSQVGVQGRTEAFF. For the CDR3, the DNA is TGCGCCAGCAGCCAAGTGGGTGTACAGGGTCGGACTGAAGCTTTCTTT.

This clone has only one observation. The chain has TRBV5-4 and TRBJ2-6; weak D call: TRBD2 (6 bases). CDR3 length: 17 amino acids. Germline values: CDR1 SGHNT, CDR2 YYREEE (reference sequence). The germline V and J ends were trimmed by 4 bases and 0 bases, with 14 bases remaining between them. This CDR3 is CASSPRGTFSGANVLTF. The CDR3 coding sequence is TGTGCCAGCAGCCCTCGCGGGACCTTCTCTGGGGCCAACGTCCTGACTTTC.

This clone was recorded at least ten times. The rearrangement joins TRBV5-1 to TRBJ2-7; TRBD1 aligns across 10 bases. This CDR3 is built from 18 residues. Germline CDR1 SGHRS, CDR2 YFSETQ. The ends lost 4 bases at V and 5 bases at J; junction bases unmatched: 18. The CDR3 DNA reads TGCGCCAGCAGCCAAATTCCGACACCGGGACAGGGGCTTCACGAGCAGTACTTC. Translating it yields CASSQIPTPGQGLHEQYF.

Notes on this clone: Other DNA sequences in the same sample also yield this CDR3. The rearrangement links TRBV18 to TRBJ1-6, with 8 bases that match TRBD1. The CDR3 sequence is 14 residues long. The germline V gene has CDR1 KGHSH and CDR2 LQKENI. Losses at the gene ends were 4 bases for V and 5 bases for J; bases not matched to a gene: 1. In nucleotides, the CDR3 is TGTGCCAGCTCACAGACAGGGGATAATTCACCCCTCCACTTT. Encoded protein: CASSQTGDNSPLHF.